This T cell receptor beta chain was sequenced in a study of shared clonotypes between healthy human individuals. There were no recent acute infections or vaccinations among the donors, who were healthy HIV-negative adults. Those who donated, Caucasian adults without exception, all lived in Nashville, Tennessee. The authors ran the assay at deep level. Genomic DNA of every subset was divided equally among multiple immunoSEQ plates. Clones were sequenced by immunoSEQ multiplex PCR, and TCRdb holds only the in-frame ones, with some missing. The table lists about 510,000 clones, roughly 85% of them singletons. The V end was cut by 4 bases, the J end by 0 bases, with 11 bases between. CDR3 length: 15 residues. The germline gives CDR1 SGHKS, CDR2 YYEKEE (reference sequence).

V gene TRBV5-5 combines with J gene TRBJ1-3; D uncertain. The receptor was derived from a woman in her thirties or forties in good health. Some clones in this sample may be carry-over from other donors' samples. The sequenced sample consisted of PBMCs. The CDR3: CASSATADSGNTIYF. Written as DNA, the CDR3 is TGTGCCAGCAGCGCGACGGCTGACTCTGGAAACACCATATATTTT. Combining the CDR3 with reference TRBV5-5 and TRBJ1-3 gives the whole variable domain DAGVTQSPTHLIKTRGQQVTLRCSPISGHKSVSWYQQVLGQGPQFIFQYYEKEERGRGNFPDRFSARQFPNYSSELNVNALLLGDSALYLCASSATADSGNTIYFGEGSWLTVV.